What follows are 20 T cell receptor beta chains derived from one specimen sequenced in a study of technical replicates of blood from a handful of donors. Profiling relied on immunoSEQ multiplex PCR, and the TCRdb table lists in-frame clones only, not all of them. In the table there are 7,500 to 9,500 clones, roughly 91% of which are singletons. Source material: PBMCs. The origin of the receptors is a human donor in good health.

The V call is TRBV6-5, the J call TRBJ1-2; 10 nucleotides agree with TRBD1. Germline V gene lookup returns CDR1 MNHEY and CDR2 SVGAGI. The junction had 13 bases not matched to a gene; V was cut back by 6 bases and J by 9 bases. CDR3 length: 15 residues. The CDR3 DNA reads TGTGCCAGCAGCAGGGGACAGGGGAGCTATGTGCGCTACACCTTC. Translated: CASSRGQGSYVRYTF.

J is TRBJ2-6 and V is TRBV6-1; D is unresolved. The CDR3 length is 15 residues. CDR1 and CDR2 from the germline V gene are MNHNS and SASEGT. Between the trimmed V and J ends, which lost 6 bases and 1 base, there was a span of 10 bases. The CDR3 is CASRLSHSGANVLTF. As DNA, the CDR3 is TGTGCCAGCAGATTGAGCCATTCTGGGGCCAACGTCCTGACTTTC.

This rearrangement joins TRBV5-5 to TRBJ2-2, with D perhaps TRBD1 (6 bases). The CDR3 spans 17 residues. Germline lookup yields CDR1 SGHKS and CDR2 YYEKEE (reference sequence). The V gene lost 0 bases and the J gene lost 4 bases, with 16 bases spanning the gap. CDR3: CASSLAAGAGVTGELFF. The CDR3 DNA is TGTGCCAGCAGCTTGGCGGCCGGGGCAGGGGTCACCGGGGAGCTGTTTTTT.

As concerns this clone: Compared with germline, one end of the junction differs, possibly owing to a read error. CDR3 sequence (DNA): TGTGCCAGCAGCATAGGGACAGGGAATGAAAAACTGTTTTTT. This codes for CASSIGTGNEKLFF. The rearrangement joins TRBV13 to TRBJ1-4, with 9 nucleotides matching TRBD1. The CDR3 length is 14 residues. Germline values: CDR1 PRHDT, CDR2 FYEKMQ (reference sequence).

The J gene is TRBJ2-1, the V gene TRBV2; 7 bases agree with TRBD2. CDR1 is SNHLY, CDR2 FYNNEI, per germline. The ends lost 4 bases at V and 10 bases at J; junction bases unmatched: 13. The CDR3 spans 15 residues. The CDR3 loop is CASSAGTTKPKEQFF. The DNA for the CDR3 is TGTGCCAGCAGTGCTGGGACTACTAAGCCCAAAGAGCAGTTCTTC.

The J gene is TRBJ1-5, the V gene TRBV29-1, with D perhaps TRBD1 (5 bases). V gave up 0 bases and J gave up 7 bases, with 10 bases separating them. Looked up from germline, CDR1 is SQVTM and CDR2 is ANQGSEA. CDR3 length: 13 residues. CDR3: CSVEEGEGQPQHF. CDR3 DNA sequence: TGCAGCGTTGAAGAGGGGGAGGGGCAGCCCCAGCATTTT.

The V call is TRBV5-4, the J call TRBJ2-3; weak D call: TRBD2 (6 bases). The germline V and J ends were trimmed by 1 base and 0 bases, with 12 bases remaining between them. Germline values: CDR1 SGHNT, CDR2 YYREEE (reference sequence). The CDR3 totals 16 residues. The CDR3 reads CASSLFRGASTDTQYF. Written as DNA, the CDR3 is TGTGCCAGCAGCTTGTTTCGCGGGGCTAGCACAGATACGCAGTATTTT.

The rearrangement links TRBV7-9 to TRBJ2-2, with D perhaps matching TRBD1 (6 bases). The CDR3 contains 13 residues. V lost 5 bases, J lost 3 bases, and 7 bases lay in between. Germline CDR1 is SEHNR and CDR2 is FQNEAQ (reference sequence). The CDR3 region has the DNA TGTGCCAGCAGCACAGGGTACACCGGGGAGCTGTTTTTT. Translating it yields CASSTGYTGELFF.

V usage is TRBV7-8 and J usage is TRBJ2-3; TRBD2 matches at 7 bases. The CDR3 sequence is 16 residues long. The germline V gene encodes CDR1 SGHVS and CDR2 FQNEAQ. Losses at the gene ends were 2 bases for V and 2 bases for J; bases not matched to a gene: 7. The CDR3 protein is CASSLLPSGVTDTQYF. Here the CDR3 DNA reads TGTGCCAGCAGCTTACTACCTAGCGGAGTCACAGATACGCAGTATTTT.

The J gene is TRBJ1-1, the V gene TRBV19; no reliable D call. The CDR3 extends over 14 amino acids. Germline V lookup: CDR1 LNHDA, CDR2 SQIVND (reference sequence). Trimming took 6 bases from V and 2 from J, leaving 13 bases between them. CDR3: CASSILEGNTEAFF. CDR3 DNA sequence: TGTGCCAGTAGCATATTGGAGGGTAACACTGAAGCTTTCTTT.

The chain links TRBV27 to TRBJ2-7; 14 nucleotides match TRBD2. Unmatched junction bases numbered 2, after V lost 2 bases and J lost 5 bases. Germline V gives CDR1 MNHEY, CDR2 SMNVEV (reference sequence). This CDR3 spans 15 amino acids. Here the CDR3 DNA reads TGTGCCAGCAGTTTAGGGACTAGCGGGAGCAACGAGCAGTACTTC. It yields the protein CASSLGTSGSNEQYF.

This clone was counted once. V and J are TRBV19 and TRBJ2-6, with 8 bases aligning to TRBD1. The CDR3 loop spans 16 amino acids. J gave up 4 bases and V 6 bases, and 8 bases lay outside the gene matches. CDR1 LNHDA and CDR2 SQIVND come from the germline V gene (reference sequence). The CDR3 sequence is CASRGDRRPGANVLTF. Here the CDR3 DNA reads TGTGCCAGTAGGGGGGACAGGAGGCCCGGGGCCAACGTCCTGACTTTC.

The chain carries TRBV5-4 and TRBJ2-1, with D uncertain. The germline V gene has CDR1 SGHNT and CDR2 YYREEE (reference sequence). The V gene lost 0 bases and the J gene lost 6 bases, with 13 bases spanning the gap. The CDR3 runs 15 residues. The CDR3 here is CASSLGNHIGNEQFF. The CDR3 region has the DNA TGTGCCAGCAGCTTGGGTAACCATATCGGCAATGAGCAGTTCTTC.

For the CDR3, the DNA is TGTGCCAGCAGTTTTGGGTCACTGGGGCCGCTAAACTATGGCTACACCTTC. Its protein product is CASSFGSLGPLNYGYTF. The V and J genes are TRBV28 and TRBJ1-2; D is possibly TRBD1 (5 bases). V was clipped by 3 bases and J by 2 bases, with 19 bases between them. Looked up from germline, CDR1 is MDHEN and CDR2 is SYDVKM. CDR3 length: 17 residues.

The V gene is TRBV19, the J gene TRBJ2-7, with TRBD2 identical over 8 bases. J lost 4 bases, V lost 7 bases, and 15 bases had no gene match. The CDR3 is 16 residues long. CDR1 is LNHDA and CDR2 is SQIVND in the germline V gene (reference sequence). CDR3: CASTFKVGSGTYEQYF. As DNA, the CDR3 is TGTGCCAGTACCTTTAAGGTGGGTAGCGGGACTTACGAGCAGTACTTC. Filled out from reference TRBV19 and TRBJ2-7, the complete variable domain reads DGGITQSPKYLFRKEGQNVTLSCEQNLNHDAMYWYRQDPGQGLRLIYYSQIVNDFQKGDIAEGYSVSREKKESFPLTVTSAQKNPTAFYLCASTFKVGSGTYEQYFGPGTRLTVT.

The rearrangement joins TRBV30 to TRBJ2-4; TRBD2 matches 7 bases. V was clipped by 4 bases and J by 8 bases; unmatched bases: 5. CDR3 length: 12 amino acids. CDR1 is GTSNPN and CDR2 is SVGIG in the germline V gene (reference sequence). The CDR3 nucleotides read TGTGCCTGGACAGTGGGGGGGGACATTCAGTACTTC. Its protein is CAWTVGGDIQYF.

The chain couples TRBV2 to TRBJ1-5; 8 bases match TRBD1. The CDR3 sequence is 14 residues long. Per germline, CDR1 SNHLY and CDR2 FYNNEI. V was clipped by 10 bases and J by 5 bases; unmatched bases: 10. The CDR3 reads CATSPGQADQPQHF. DNA of the CDR3: TGTGCCACTTCGCCGGGACAGGCCGATCAGCCCCAGCATTTT.

CDR3 residues: CASTFGQGRVSNQPQHF. In DNA, the CDR3 is TGTGCCAGTACTTTCGGACAGGGGAGGGTGAGCAATCAGCCCCAGCATTTT. V is TRBV19 and J is TRBJ1-5; 9 bases line up with TRBD1. The CDR3 is made up of 17 amino acids. Germline CDR1 and CDR2: LNHDA and SQIVND (reference sequence). Trimming took 7 bases from V and 1 from J; bases not matched to a gene: 11.

The chain uses TRBV9 and TRBJ1-1; possibly TRBD1 for D (5 bases). V was shortened by 3 bases and J by 3 bases, with 12 bases between the two germline ends. This CDR3 is 14 amino acids long. CDR1 is SGDLS, CDR2 YYNGEE, per germline. DNA for the CDR3: TGTGCCAGCAGCGCCCCTGAAGGGGACACTGAAGCTTTCTTT. As protein: CASSAPEGDTEAFF.

The chain couples TRBV28 to TRBJ2-7, with 9 positions matching TRBD1. V shed 5 bases and J 9 bases; nucleotides not matched to a gene: 14. The CDR3 is 15 residues long. CDR1 MDHEN and CDR2 SYDVKM come from the germline V gene. The CDR3 loop reads CASSTLGQGPVGQYF. The DNA for the CDR3 is TGTGCCAGCAGTACCTTGGGACAGGGACCCGTGGGGCAGTACTTC.